This entry lists 13 T cell receptor beta chains sequenced from one sample in a study of blood T cell repertoires in COVID-19. The assay was immunoSEQ multiplex PCR, and TCRdb's table has in-frame clones only and misses some. The repertoire holds about 55,000 clones, with 90% as singletons. Sequenced input: peripheral blood. Receptor source: a man between 40 and 49 years old with acute or convalescent COVID-19.

The chain uses TRBV29-1 and TRBJ2-7; maybe TRBD2 (6 bases). The germline CDR1 and CDR2 sequences are SQVTM and ANQGSEA. The CDR3 is made up of 14 amino acids. DNA of the CDR3: TGCAGGGGGAATGGGAGGCACCTACCCTACGAGCAGTACTTC. As protein: CRGNGRHLPYEQYF.

The chain has TRBV6-6 and TRBJ1-3; D unresolved. V dropped 0 bases and J dropped 0 bases, with 6 bases sitting between them. Germline assignment: CDR1 MNHNY and CDR2 SVGAGI (reference sequence). The CDR3 is 15 residues long. DNA of the CDR3: TGTGCCAGCAGTTACTCGCCAGTCTCTGGAAACACCATATATTTT. Its protein product is CASSYSPVSGNTIYF.

The gene calls are TRBV12-5 and TRBJ1-2; D unclear. The V end lost 1 base, the J end lost 7 bases, and 13 bases lay between the germline ends. Germline V gene lookup returns CDR1 LGHNT and CDR2 FRNRAP. The CDR3 has 14 residues. CDR3 nucleotides: TGTGCTAGTGGTTTGGGAGCAGCGGGCGGTGGCTACACCTTC. Its protein is CASGLGAAGGGYTF.

The genes are TRBV3-1 (or the pseudogene TRBV3-2) and TRBJ2-1; D is unresolved. The CDR3 has 15 residues. Trimming removed 1 base from V and 9 bases from J, with 16 bases in between. Germline CDR1 is LGHDT and CDR2 is YNNKEL (reference sequence). The DNA for the CDR3 is TGTGCCAGCAGCCAAGCTGGTCGGTGGGCCGGTGAGCAGTTCTTC. Its protein product is CASSQAGRWAGEQFF.

V is TRBV10-1 and J is TRBJ2-3; D is unresolved. This CDR3 spans 16 amino acids. Germline CDR1 WNHNN, CDR2 SYGVQD (reference sequence). Trimming took 3 bases from V and 4 from J, leaving 17 bases between them. CDR3 protein: CASSEGNEASADTQYF. CDR3 nucleotides: TGCGCCAGCAGTGAAGGTAACGAGGCATCCGCAGATACGCAGTATTTT.

This chain uses TRBV4-3 with TRBJ1-5; D gene uncertain. Germline V lookup: CDR1 LGHNA, CDR2 YSLEER. This CDR3 has 13 residues. The V gene lost 11 bases and the J gene lost 0 bases, with 11 bases spanning the gap. The CDR3 sequence is CARREISNQPQHF. CDR3 in DNA: TGCGCCCGCCGAGAAATTAGCAATCAGCCCCAGCATTTT.

V usage is TRBV5-5 and J usage is TRBJ2-7, with 14 bases lining up with TRBD2. The length of the CDR3 is 19 residues. The junction had 11 bases not matched to a gene; V was cut back by 1 base and J by 2 bases. CDR1 and CDR2 from the germline V gene are SGHKS and YYEKEE (reference sequence). CDR3: CASSLWLGTSGGPAYEQYF. In DNA form, the CDR3 reads TGTGCCAGCAGCTTGTGGTTAGGGACTAGCGGGGGCCCTGCCTACGAGCAGTACTTC.

The J gene is TRBJ2-7, the V gene TRBV19; no firm D call. CDR1 is LNHDA, CDR2 SQIVND, per germline (reference sequence). Trimming removed 4 bases from V and 2 bases from J, with 9 bases in between. The length of the CDR3 is 13 residues. The CDR3 DNA sequence: TGTGCCAGTAGTAGAGGCTGGCCCTACGAGCAGTACTTC. Amino acid sequence: CASSRGWPYEQYF.

A remark on this clone: One end of the junction is discordant with germline, which a read error may explain. The rearrangement uses TRBV27 and TRBJ2-7; D is perhaps TRBD1 (7 bases). Per germline, CDR1 MNHEY and CDR2 SMNVEV (reference sequence). The CDR3 runs to 11 residues. CDR3 bases: TGTGCCAGCAGAGGGGGCCTAGCGCCTATCTTC. This gives the protein CASRGGLAPIF.

V gene TRBV25-1 combines with J gene TRBJ1-3; D gene ambiguous. CDR1 is MGHDK and CDR2 is SYGVNS in the germline V gene. Trimming removed 6 bases at V and 4 bases at J, with 13 bases between. The CDR3 runs to 14 residues. The chain's CDR3 is CASRQAQGGNTIYF. The CDR3 DNA is TGTGCCAGCAGGCAGGCCCAAGGAGGAAACACCATATATTTT.

CDR3 in amino acids: CASSQEVAGPLLDTQYF. The CDR3 bases are TGCGCCAGCAGCCAAGAGGTGGCGGGACCGCTTCTAGATACGCAGTATTTT. This chain links TRBV4-1 with TRBJ2-3; D might be TRBD2 (6 bases). Trimming cost V 0 bases and J 5 bases, with 18 bases left between them. The length of the CDR3 is 17 residues. Germline lookup yields CDR1 MGHRA and CDR2 YSYEKL.

The chain recombines TRBV4-1 with TRBJ1-4; D uncertain. V lost 4 bases and J 4 bases, leaving 10 bases between the germline ends. From germline, CDR1 is MGHRA and CDR2 YSYEKL. The CDR3 consists of 14 residues. The CDR3 bases are TGCGCCAGCAGCCGTAGCAGTCATAATGAAAAACTGTTTTTT. Translation gives CASSRSSHNEKLFF.

CDR3 DNA sequence: TGTGCCAGCAGCTCCGGGACAACGAACACCGGGGAGCTGTTTTTT. It yields the protein CASSSGTTNTGELFF. The chain recombines TRBV7-9 with TRBJ2-2; perhaps TRBD1 as D (6 bases). Trimming shortened V by 4 bases and J by 0 bases, and 9 bases separated the two germline ends. This CDR3 contains 15 residues. Germline V gene lookup returns CDR1 SEHNR and CDR2 FQNEAQ (reference sequence).